Listed below are T cell receptor beta chains from one sample, sequenced in a study of CD8+ T cells in alopecia areata. Profiled with immunoSEQ multiplex PCR; TCRdb holds only in-frame clones, not every one. The sample has about 190,000 clones, 60% to 70% seen once. Sequencing was performed on CD4+ T cells sorted from blood, taken at week 4, from a patient treated with tofacitinib. The receptor source for this set is a human donor with alopecia areata. Both conserved end residues are part of each CDR3. D genes are given only for firm matches. Clone size appears in some rows only: once, few, many, or a class for an expanded clone.

clone size	V gene	D gene	J gene	CDR3 length	CDR3 protein	CDR3 DNA
NA	TRBV20-1	NA	TRBJ2-1	10	CSARLREQFF	TGCAGTGCTAGGCTTCGTGAGCAGTTCTTC
few	TRBV19	NA	TRBJ2-1	16	CASTSSAGQTVNEQFF	TGTGCCAGTACTAGTAGTGCGGGCCAGACCGTCAATGAGCAGTTCTTC
few	TRBV30	TRBD1	TRBJ2-7	14	CAWRGQERGYEQYF	TGTGCCTGGAGAGGACAGGAAAGGGGCTACGAGCAGTACTTC
NA	TRBV10-3	NA	TRBJ1-2	16	CAISGSRTVTNYGYTF	TGTGCCATCAGCGGATCCCGGACAGTTACTAACTATGGCTACACCTTC
NA	TRBV27	NA	TRBJ1-5	14	CASSLYRGVQPQHF	TGTGCCAGCAGTTTATATAGGGGGGTCCAGCCCCAGCATTTT
NA	TRBV30	TRBD2	TRBJ2-6	17	CAWSLLAGASGANVLTF	TGTGCCTGGAGTCTACTAGCGGGAGCTTCTGGGGCCAACGTCCTGACTTTC
NA	TRBV28	NA	TRBJ2-1	16	CASIQGGAPNYNEQFF	TGTGCCAGCATCCAAGGGGGGGCACCCAATTACAATGAGCAGTTCTTC
NA	TRBV6-5	TRBD1	TRBJ2-5	14	CASIETGLSRAQYF	TGTGCCAGCATCGAGACAGGGCTCTCCCGAGCCCAGTACTTC
NA	TRBV5-1	NA	TRBJ2-2	15	CASSLATPSFGELFF	TGCGCCAGCAGCTTGGCCACCCCTAGCTTCGGGGAGCTGTTTTTT
NA	TRBV5-4	NA	TRBJ2-5	13	CASSRGQTETQYF	TGTGCCAGCAGCCGAGGACAGACGGAGACCCAGTACTTC
NA	TRBV9	NA	TRBJ2-1	12	CASSAQNNEQFF	TGTGCCAGCAGCGCCCAAAACAATGAGCAGTTCTTC
NA	TRBV7-2	TRBD1	TRBJ2-3	15	CASSPRGTRTDTQYF	TGTGCCAGCAGCCCCAGGGGGACCCGCACAGATACGCAGTATTTT
NA	TRBV7-2	NA	TRBJ1-1	16	CASSLAITGVNAEAFF	TGTGCCAGCAGCTTAGCGATAACAGGAGTCAACGCTGAAGCTTTCTTT
NA	TRBV29-1	TRBD1	TRBJ2-6	14	CSVEDRGRANVLTF	TGCAGCGTCGAGGACAGGGGAAGGGCCAACGTCCTGACTTTC
NA	TRBV2	NA	TRBJ1-1	11	CASSNAGEAFF	TGTGCCAGCAGCAACGCAGGGGAAGCTTTCTTT
NA	TRBV4-1	NA	TRBJ2-1	16	CASSHPLRADYNEQFF	TGCGCCAGCAGCCACCCCTTGCGGGCGGACTACAATGAGCAGTTCTTC
few	TRBV29-1	TRBD2	TRBJ2-7	13	CSFSPGGAYEQYF	TGCAGCTTCTCCCCCGGGGGGGCCTACGAGCAGTACTTC
NA	TRBV29-1	NA	TRBJ2-7	12	CSVEDVGYEQYF	TGCAGCGTTGAAGATGTGGGGTACGAGCAGTACTTC
NA	TRBV4-3	NA	TRBJ2-7	14	CASSQVLFSYEQYF	TGCGCCAGCAGCCAAGTTCTGTTCTCCTACGAGCAGTACTTC
NA	TRBV6-5	NA	TRBJ1-1	14	CASSYPGKNTEAFF	TGTGCCAGCAGTTACCCGGGTAAGAACACTGAAGCTTTCTTT
NA	TRBV30	NA	TRBJ1-2	13	CAWTLGLHYGYTF	TGTGCCTGGACCCTCGGGCTACACTATGGCTACACCTTC
NA	TRBV7-8	NA	TRBJ1-3	13	CASSSHPGNTIYF	TGTGCCAGCAGCTCCCACCCGGGAAACACCATATATTTT
NA	TRBV4-3	TRBD2	TRBJ2-1	13	CASSSSGRGEQFF	TGCGCCAGCAGCTCTAGCGGGAGAGGTGAGCAGTTCTTC
NA	TRBV4-3	TRBD1	TRBJ2-5	15	CASSQVSGQQETQYF	TGCGCCAGCAGCCAAGTATCGGGACAGCAGGAGACCCAGTACTTC
NA	TRBV6-1	TRBD1	TRBJ1-5	14	CASRYRGSNQPQHF	TGTGCCAGCAGATACAGGGGAAGCAATCAGCCCCAGCATTTT
NA	TRBV30	NA	TRBJ1-1	13	CAWSPTMNTEAFF	TGTGCCTGGAGCCCCACAATGAACACTGAAGCTTTCTTT
few	TRBV15	NA	TRBJ2-1	14	CATSRVAEYNEQFF	TGTGCCACCAGCAGAGTAGCGGAATACAATGAGCAGTTCTTC
once	TRBV5-1	NA	TRBJ2-5	12	CASSLAEETQYF	TGCGCCAGCAGCTTGGCCGAGGAGACCCAGTACTTC
few	TRBV19	NA	TRBJ1-1	14	CASSINGGPPEAFF	TGTGCCAGTAGTATCAATGGTGGGCCTCCTGAAGCTTTCTTT
NA	TRBV7-2	NA	TRBJ1-2	15	CASSSRRLGRYGYTF	TGTGCCAGCAGCTCCCGACGGTTGGGTCGATATGGCTACACCTTC
NA	TRBV4-1	NA	TRBJ2-3	14	CASSHTSLTDTQYF	TGCGCCAGCAGCCATACTAGCTTGACAGATACGCAGTATTTT
NA	TRBV5-4	NA	TRBJ2-5	13	CASSLEASETQYF	TGTGCCAGCAGCTTGGAAGCGTCGGAGACCCAGTACTTC
NA	TRBV4-1	NA	TRBJ1-2	16	CASSQDMGGALYGYTF	TGCGCCAGCAGCCAAGATATGGGGGGTGCCCTCTATGGCTACACCTTC
NA	TRBV5-1	NA	TRBJ2-5	15	CASSSTDSSRETQYF	TGCGCCAGCAGCTCCACGGACTCCAGCCGAGAGACCCAGTACTTC
NA	TRBV29-1	NA	TRBJ2-1	15	CSVERTSKAYNEQFF	TGCAGCGTTGAGAGGACCTCCAAGGCTTACAATGAGCAGTTCTTC
NA	TRBV18	NA	TRBJ2-7	14	CASSAGTLPYEQYF	TGTGCCAGCTCGGCCGGGACCCTTCCCTACGAGCAGTACTTC
NA	TRBV7-3	TRBD1	TRBJ2-7	13	CASSTGASYEQYF	TGTGCCAGCAGCACAGGGGCCTCCTACGAGCAGTACTTC
once	TRBV15	NA	TRBJ2-7	14	CATSRGSVGYEQYF	TGTGCCACCAGCAGAGGGTCCGTCGGCTACGAGCAGTACTTC
few	TRBV2	NA	TRBJ2-5	12	CAGHRAQETQYF	TGTGCCGGGCACCGGGCACAAGAGACCCAGTACTTC
NA	TRBV29-1	TRBD1	TRBJ2-3	14	CSVDGQVGTDTQYF	TGCAGCGTTGACGGACAGGTGGGCACAGATACGCAGTATTTT